These 11 T cell receptor beta chains originate from one sample sequenced in a study of PD-1 blockade in classical Hodgkin lymphoma. Profiling relied on immunoSEQ multiplex PCR, and the TCRdb table lists in-frame clones only, not all of them. The sample has roughly 50,000 clones; about nine tenths are singletons. Regarding time point: cycle 4 day 1 (C4D1), after six to seven weeks of nivolumab. Relapse was seen in all patients after autologous stem cell transplantation, and brentuximab vedotin exposure was variable. The input for sequencing was peripheral blood mononuclear cells (PBMCs), taken before the fourth cycle of nivolumab. All receptors come from a human donor with classical Hodgkin lymphoma.

The chain combines TRBV9 with TRBJ2-3, with D possibly matching TRBD2 (5 bases). Germline loops: CDR1 SGDLS, CDR2 YYNGEE. CDR3 length equals 16 residues. Between the trimmed V and J ends, which lost 0 bases and 0 bases, there was a span of 11 bases. The CDR3 loop reads CASSVAGYPSTDTQYF. CDR3 sequence (DNA): TGTGCCAGCAGCGTAGCGGGATACCCCAGCACAGATACGCAGTATTTT.

This clone was detected only a few times. This chain joins TRBV7-3 and TRBJ2-1; a weak D match, TRBD1 (5 bases). Trimming pared 1 base from V and 6 bases from J, leaving 10 bases between. Per germline, CDR1 SGHTA and CDR2 FQGTGA. The CDR3 has 14 amino acids. This CDR3 is CASSLKGMGNEQFF. The CDR3 DNA follows: TGTGCCAGCAGCTTAAAGGGGATGGGCAATGAGCAGTTCTTC.

The chain carries TRBV7-2 and TRBJ2-1; 10 bases are shared with TRBD2. V dropped 2 bases and J dropped 9; count of bases not matched to a gene: 7. The CDR3 is 15 amino acids. Germline-derived CDR1 and CDR2 are SGHTA and FQGNSA. The CDR3 here is CASSLTTSGVGEQFF. CDR3 sequence (DNA): TGTGCCAGCAGCTTAACAACTAGCGGGGTTGGTGAGCAGTTCTTC.

The rearrangement joins TRBV29-1 to TRBJ1-1; no clear D. Germline V gene lookup returns CDR1 SQVTM and CDR2 ANQGSEA. V lost 6 bases and J lost 7, with 12 bases in between. This CDR3 is built from 11 residues. CDR3 residues: CSVTSPGEAFF. The CDR3 coding sequence is TGCAGCGTCACAAGCCCTGGTGAAGCTTTCTTT.

The chain recombines TRBV5-1 with TRBJ2-1, with TRBD2 matching 12 bases. The CDR3 has 13 residues. Germline-derived CDR1 and CDR2 are SGHRS and YFSETQ. The V segment lost 3 bases and the J segment 12 bases; nucleotides outside the gene matches: 4. CDR3 in amino acids: CASSSSSGRGQFF. For the CDR3, the DNA is TGCGCCAGCAGCTCGTCTAGCGGGAGGGGGCAGTTCTTC.

The chain uses TRBV18 and TRBJ2-7; D might be TRBD2 (5 bases). Trimming left V 2 bases short and J 0 bases short, with 8 bases between. Germline CDR1 KGHSH, CDR2 LQKENI. CDR3 length: 14 residues. This CDR3 is CASSPLGSSYEQYF. The CDR3 DNA is TGTGCCAGCTCACCATTAGGGAGCTCCTACGAGCAGTACTTC.

The chain carries TRBV5-1 and TRBJ2-3, with 11 bases matching TRBD2. After removal of 0 bases from V and 5 bases from J, the junction contained 2 bases not matched to a gene. The CDR3 has 15 residues. Germline CDR1 SGHRS, CDR2 YFSETQ. The CDR3 sequence is CASSLGGLAGDTQYF. CDR3 sequence (DNA): TGCGCCAGCAGCTTGGGAGGACTAGCGGGAGATACGCAGTATTTT.

The chain uses TRBV13 and TRBJ2-7; TRBD1 agrees at 10 bases. Trimming removed 5 bases from V and 3 bases from J; junction bases left unmatched: 7. This CDR3 region has 15 residues. Germline lookup yields CDR1 PRHDT and CDR2 FYEKMQ (reference sequence). The CDR3 is CASSAGTGVNYEQYF. DNA of the CDR3: TGTGCCAGCAGCGCCGGGACAGGGGTCAACTACGAGCAGTACTTC.

This clone was counted a single time. This chain links TRBV27 with TRBJ2-2; TRBD1 matches at 7 bases. Per the germline V gene, CDR1 is MNHEY and CDR2 is SMNVEV (reference sequence). The CDR3 is 17 amino acids. J lost 2 bases, V lost 5 bases, and 11 bases had no gene match. CDR3 bases: TGTGCCAGCAGTCTTGCCGGGACAGCCTATAACACCGGGGAGCTGTTTTTT. Amino acid sequence: CASSLAGTAYNTGELFF.

DNA for the CDR3: TGTGCCATCAGTAGGGGAAGAGAGACCCAGTACTTC. Protein: CAISRGRETQYF. The chain recombines TRBV15 with TRBJ2-5; TRBD1 is a possible D gene (5 bases). Germline values: CDR1 LNHNV, CDR2 YYDKDF (reference sequence). The CDR3 loop spans 12 amino acids. V lost 10 bases and J lost 4, with 13 bases in between.

This sequence joins TRBV9 and TRBJ2-7; 8 bases agree with TRBD2. Germline CDR1 SGDLS, CDR2 YYNGEE. V was clipped by 7 bases and J by 1 base; unmatched bases: 7. The CDR3 is 14 amino acids. For the CDR3, the DNA is TGTGCCAGCCCCGAAGCGGGGGCTTCCTACGAGCAGTACTTC. Its protein is CASPEAGASYEQYF.